This T cell receptor beta chain was identified during a study of response to subunit inactivated influenza vaccine. Findings and caveats of the study: With each seasonal influenza vaccination, the authors suggested, few new T cells are recruited.

After removal of 4 bases from V and 6 bases from J, the junction contained 8 bases not matched to a gene. The CDR3 has 14 residues. Germline V CDR1 and CDR2: SGDLS, YYNGEE. TCRdb re-called the RT-PCR reads through MiXCR, storing one row per CDR3 protein. The sample includes 700,000 to 800,000 distinct CDR3 sequences, approximately 17% seen only once; the top ten take 11%. Details on this clonotype: The antigen is not known.

The chain combines TRBV9 with TRBJ2-3; 7 nucleotides line up with TRBD1. The TCR sequence derives from a man aged 45-60 years who received an inactivated influenza vaccine. Material: PBMCs from blood, obtained around 5 days after vaccination. The CDR3 nucleotides are TGTGCCAGCAGCACCTCTTTGACAGGGGATACGCAGTATTTT. The encoded protein is CASSTSLTGDTQYF. The variable domain in full, with the rest retrieved from reference TRBV9 and TRBJ2-3, is DSGVTQTPKHLITATGQRVTLRCSPRSGDLSVYWYQQSLDQGLQFLIQYYNGEERAKGNILERFSAQQFPDLHSELNLSSLELGDSALYFCASSTSLTGDTQYFGPGTRLTVL.